Below, one T cell receptor (beta chain) is given with its context. The trim removed 6 bases at V and 7 bases at J, leaving 6 bases unmatched. The CDR3 is 12 residues long. CDR1 MDHEN and CDR2 SYDVKM come from the germline V gene. This sample was taken from a study of neoadjuvant anti-PD-1 for oral cavity cancer. This table comes from immunoSEQ multiplex PCR, and its TCRdb copy is limited to in-frame clones, with some not included. The table includes around 20,000 clones, roughly 72% detected once. Blood cells were analyzed directly, without culture or expansion. This material consisted of PBMCs, taken before nivolumab (anti-PD-1) treatment. The source of this sequence is a person between 40 and 79 years old with oral cavity squamous cell carcinoma. V and J are TRBV28 and TRBJ2-7, with 7 nucleotides matching TRBD1. The CDR3 loop reads CASRTGTWEQYF. Written as DNA, the CDR3 is TGTGCCAGCAGGACAGGGACGTGGGAGCAGTACTTC.